This entry concerns a single T cell receptor beta chain. The antigen remains undetermined. The data were obtained in a study of shared clonotypes between healthy human individuals. Profiling relied on immunoSEQ multiplex PCR, and the TCRdb table lists in-frame clones only, not all of them. The table lists approximately 2.1 million clones, approximately 95% of them singletons. This CDR3 comprises 15 residues. In germline, CDR1 is SGHNT, CDR2 YYREEE (reference sequence). The ends were cut back, 5 bases at V and 5 bases at J, with 18 bases in the middle. Study outcomes and limitations: Clonotypes shared by all four donors outscored non-shared clonotypes in generation probability.

The sample taken for sequencing was naive CD4+ T cells from PBMCs. Subset meaning: CD45RA+ positively selected. The clonotype was recovered from a man younger than 35 in good health. Some clones in this sample may be carry-over from other donors' samples. V is TRBV5-4 and J is TRBJ2-3; no clear D. CDR3 protein: CASSMKSDWGDTQYF. In DNA form, the CDR3 reads TGTGCCAGCAGTATGAAAAGCGATTGGGGAGATACGCAGTATTTT. Variable domain in full (rest from reference TRBV5-4 and TRBJ2-3): ETGVTQSPTHLIKTRGQQVTLRCSSQSGHNTVSWYQQALGQGPQFIFQYYREEENGRGNFPPRFSGLQFPNYSSELNVNALELDDSALYLCASSMKSDWGDTQYFGPGTRLTVL.